A selection of T cell receptor beta chains follows, all from one sample in a study of blood T cell repertoires in COVID-19. Sequencing used immunoSEQ multiplex PCR; TCRdb keeps in-frame clones, though not all of them. Of about 210,000 clones listed, 81% are singletons. Sequencing used PBMCs or T cells enriched from blood (not recorded which). The receptor set was obtained from a woman aged 50 to 65 with acute COVID-19. CDR3s include the opening cysteine and the closing phenylalanine or tryptophan. Each record gives: J gene, clone size, V gene, D gene, CDR3 DNA, CDR3 protein. D genes are given only for firm matches. The size of a clone is reported for some rows only, either as once, few or many, or as a class for expanded clones.

TRBJ2-2 | . | TRBV7-2 | TRBD1 | TGTGCCAGCAGCCCCACCCGACAGGGCGGCGGGGAGCTGTTTTTT | CASSPTRQGGGELFF
TRBJ2-3 | . | TRBV7-2 | TRBD2 | TGTGCCAGCAGCTCCCCCGGTTTAGCGGGTACAACGGGAACGCAGTATTTT | CASSSPGLAGTTGTQYF
TRBJ2-3 | few | TRBV9 | . | TGTGCCAGCAGCGTAGAGCAGGGTACAGATACGCAGTATTTT | CASSVEQGTDTQYF
TRBJ2-1 | . | TRBV18 | . | TGTGCCAGCTCACAGGGGGCGGGGTACAATGAGCAGTTCTTC | CASSQGAGYNEQFF
TRBJ2-5 | once | TRBV29-1 | . | TGCAGCGTTGAGCGCGGGACGCCCCAAGAGACCCAGTACTTC | CSVERGTPQETQYF
TRBJ2-5 | once | TRBV11-1 | TRBD2 | TGTGCCAGCAGCCGCGGGGGGTTGCAGGGCCAAGAGACCCAGTACTTC | CASSRGGLQGQETQYF
TRBJ2-5 | . | TRBV7-2 | TRBD2 | TGTGCCAGCAGCGCGAGCGCGGGGGGCGGGGAGACCCAGTACTTC | CASSASAGGGETQYF
TRBJ2-2 | once | TRBV11-3 | TRBD2 | TGTGCCAGCAGCCTCATCGGGGGGGAAGGCAGCGGGGAGCTGTTTTTT | CASSLIGGEGSGELFF
TRBJ2-1 | few | TRBV11-1 | . | TGTGCCAGCAGCTTGCTGGAGCCCTCCTACAATGAGCAGTTCTTC | CASSLLEPSYNEQFF
TRBJ1-1 | once | TRBV7-8 | . | TGTGCCAGCAGCCGGACACTGAACACTGAAGCTTTCTTT | CASSRTLNTEAFF
TRBJ1-4 | . | TRBV5-1 | . | TGCGCCAGCAGCACCCAGGGGTCCGGAAATGAAAAACTGTTTTTT | CASSTQGSGNEKLFF
TRBJ1-4 | many | TRBV28 | TRBD1 | TGTGCCAGCAGTCCGACAGGGTTCGTAACTAATGAAAAACTGTTTTTT | CASSPTGFVTNEKLFF
TRBJ2-7 | once | TRBV5-1 | TRBD1 | TGCGCCAGCAGCACCGGACAGGAGGACTACGAGCAGTACTTC | CASSTGQEDYEQYF
TRBJ1-2 | . | TRBV28 | . | TGTGCCAGCAGGCTCGTACAGGGACGCTATGGCTACACCTTC | CASRLVQGRYGYTF
TRBJ1-1 | . | TRBV11-2 | . | TGTGCCAGCAGCTTAGATGGTGGCCCGGGTTTCACTTCGGCTTTCTTT | CASSLDGGPGFTSAFF
TRBJ2-7 | . | TRBV7-8 | TRBD1 | TGTGCCAGCAGCTTCGAGGCCGGGACAGTGAGCTCCTACGAGCAGTACTTC | CASSFEAGTVSSYEQYF
TRBJ2-3 | . | TRBV18 | . | TGTGCCAGCTCTTCCCGGTCGGGGGGCAAAGATACGCAGTATTTT | CASSSRSGGKDTQYF
TRBJ1-2 | . | TRBV9 | TRBD1 | TGTGCCAGCAGCGCCACGGGACAGGGGGTCGGTGGCTACACCTTC | CASSATGQGVGGYTF
TRBJ2-2 | . | TRBV3-1/TRBV3-2 | TRBD2 | TGTGCCAGCAGCCGGTTAACTAGCGGGGGGCGGAACACCGGGGAGCTGTTTTTT | CASSRLTSGGRNTGELFF
TRBJ1-2 | . | TRBV6-5 | . | TGTGCCAGCAGGATCGACAGGCGATACGGCTACACCTTC | CASRIDRRYGYTF
TRBJ1-4 | . | TRBV4-1 | . | TGCGCCAGCAGCCCCCGGAGGGTCGAAAAACTGTTTTTT | CASSPRRVEKLFF
TRBJ1-2 | once | TRBV18 | TRBD1 | TGTGCCAGCTCATCGACAGGGAACCTTAACTATGGCTACACCTTC | CASSSTGNLNYGYTF
TRBJ2-7 | . | TRBV7-2 | TRBD1 | TGTGCCAGCAGCCAGGACAGGGGGTCCTACGAGCAGTACTTC | CASSQDRGSYEQYF
TRBJ2-1 | . | TRBV18 | TRBD2 | TGTGCCAGCTCACCCCTCCCTACTAGCGGGGGAAGCTCCTACAATGAGCAGTTCTTC | CASSPLPTSGGSSYNEQFF
TRBJ1-1 | few | TRBV6-5 | . | TGTGCCAGCAGACTTCACCAGGGAATAGGCACTGAAGCTTTCTTT | CASRLHQGIGTEAFF
TRBJ2-3 | once | TRBV12-5 | . | TGTGCTAGTGGTTTGAGTGGGGCCACAGATACGCAGTATTTT | CASGLSGATDTQYF
TRBJ2-5 | . | TRBV7-9 | . | TGTGCCAGCAGCGCTCGCACAGGTTCCACCCTAAAGTACCAAGAGACCCAGTACTTC | CASSARTGSTLKYQETQYF
TRBJ2-5 | . | TRBV6-5 | TRBD1 | TGTGCCAGCAGCCAGGACAGGATCCAAGAGACCCAGTACTTC | CASSQDRIQETQYF
TRBJ2-5 | . | TRBV5-1 | TRBD1 | TGCGCCAGCAGCAAGGGACAGCAAGAGACCCAGTACTTC | CASSKGQQETQYF
TRBJ2-2 | . | TRBV7-6 | TRBD2 | TGTGCCAGCAGCTTGGGAGCTAGCGGGGGCGGGGAGCTGTTTTTT | CASSLGASGGGELFF
TRBJ1-2 | . | TRBV5-4 | . | TGTGCCAGCAGTCTGGGGCAGGGGCTTTCTAACTATGGCTACACCTTC | CASSLGQGLSNYGYTF
TRBJ1-2 | . | TRBV24-1 | TRBD1 | TGTGCCACCAGTGTACCGGCCGGGACAGGGGGCGAAGGCTACACCTTC | CATSVPAGTGGEGYTF